The clone carrying this T cell receptor (beta chain) came up once. V shed 1 base and J shed 4 bases, with 12 bases lying between them. The CDR3 is 15 amino acids. Looked up from germline, CDR1 is LNHDA and CDR2 is SQIVND (reference sequence). This sample stems from a study of blood T cell repertoires in COVID-19. About the study: Italy, Spain and the United States were the sources of the convalescent and acute COVID-19 samples. T cells, B-cell-depleted T cells, or PBMCs provided the cDNA or gDNA that served as material.

Method: immunoSEQ multiplex PCR; TCRdb's copy keeps in-frame clones and lacks some. The sample holds 150,000 or so clones; about 82% are singletons and the top ten take 7% to 10%. The sequencing input was peripheral blood. J is TRBJ2-3 and V is TRBV19; D remains ambiguous. The TCR sequence derives from a woman in her sixties with acute or convalescent COVID-19. CDR3 nucleotides: TGTGCCAGTAGTATAGGCGGCCAGCAAGCAGATACGCAGTATTTT. It translates to CASSIGGQQADTQYF.